This TCR beta chain was captured in a study of T-cell memory formation after mild COVID-19 (dated by TCRdb to about 2021). Broadly, across the study: Most TCR sequence clusters were specific to one of the two donors. In a couple of donors, T-cell clones that expanded and contracted after mild COVID-19 were tracked by sequencing TCRalpha and TCRbeta repertoires over time. The cohort was made up of two young adult volunteers, one female and one male, who were previously healthy. General findings and caveats noted by the study authors: Some responding clones were detected in pre-infection memory, which suggested that pre-existing cross-reactive memory T cells had joined the SARS-CoV-2 response. The study included only a couple of mild cases, and larger cohorts that include severe cases with pre-infection samples were judged to be necessary. Clones contracting from day 15 to 85 had balanced CD4/CD8 phenotypes, while a second wave expanding from day 15 to 37 was biased towards CD4+. SARS-CoV-2 specificity of the second-wave clones peaking on day 37 was not confirmed. Contracting CD4+ clones turned up mainly in the CM and EM memory subsets, whereas EMRA was where CD8+ clones were enriched.

Data came from an Illumina NovaSeq 6000. TCRalpha and TCRbeta cDNA libraries were built by 5'RACE with constant-segment primers, adding sample barcodes and unique molecular identifiers. RNA was extracted from every sample with Trizol reagent. Libraries were amplified in two PCR steps, with a second sample barcode and Illumina TruSeq adapters added in the second step. Sequencing of libraries was performed on an Illumina NovaSeq with 2 x 150 bp paired-end reads. Processing in the source paper ran as follows. With migec v1.2.7, reads were demultiplexed and then collapsed into UMI-guided consensus sequences. With mixcr v2.1.11, UMI consensuses were aligned to TRA and TRB V and J templates and assembled into clonotypes. Clonotypes were classified as expanded or contracted when called significant by both edgeR and NoisET, with noise models trained on biological replicates. For edgeR calls, the thresholds were a false discovery rate-adjusted p below 0.01 and a log2 fold-change of 1. As an exploratory analysis of dynamics, PCA with hierarchical clustering was applied to max-normalized trajectories of the 1000 most abundant clonotypes. Separately sequenced CD4+ and CD8+ repertoires were used to assign the CD4 or CD8 phenotype of responding clones. Starting from the raw public reads, TCRdb applied fastp trimming at Q25, assembled clones with MiXCR and retained in-frame beta chains. When rows share a CDR3 protein, they turn into one entry using the most common DNA and genes. Here the V and J calls rest on TCRdb's processing, not on the authors' analysis. Within this sample are approximately 500,000 distinct CDR3 sequences, with about 23% of them counted one time only. Roughly an eighth of the sample goes to the ten largest clones.

From its cysteine to its phenylalanine, the CDR3 spans 12 amino acids. CDR3 DNA only is kept here, 36 bases in frame from base 1. From a lookup of the germline V gene, CDR1 and CDR2 are SNHLY and FYNNEI. A distance of 12 bases separates the germline ends of V and J, which lose 6 bases and 9 bases respectively. Details on this clonotype: Its antigen is still unknown. No base quality values were provided; no much bigger clone lies one nucleotide off.

Ficoll-Paque density gradient centrifugation was the method used to isolate PBMCs. The chain is encoded by TRBV2 joined to TRBJ2-1; the D gene is not confidently resolved. Source material: PBMCs or a T cell subset sorted from them (not recorded which). The sequence came from an adult woman who had mild COVID-19 (a few samples of this study predate the infection). The sample titles of this study are shuffled in the database, so cell type and time point are left out; the donor was told from shared clones. The nucleotide sequence reads TGTGCCAGCAGAAACCGGTCTGGTGAGCAGTTCTTC. Its amino acids are CASRNRSGEQFF.